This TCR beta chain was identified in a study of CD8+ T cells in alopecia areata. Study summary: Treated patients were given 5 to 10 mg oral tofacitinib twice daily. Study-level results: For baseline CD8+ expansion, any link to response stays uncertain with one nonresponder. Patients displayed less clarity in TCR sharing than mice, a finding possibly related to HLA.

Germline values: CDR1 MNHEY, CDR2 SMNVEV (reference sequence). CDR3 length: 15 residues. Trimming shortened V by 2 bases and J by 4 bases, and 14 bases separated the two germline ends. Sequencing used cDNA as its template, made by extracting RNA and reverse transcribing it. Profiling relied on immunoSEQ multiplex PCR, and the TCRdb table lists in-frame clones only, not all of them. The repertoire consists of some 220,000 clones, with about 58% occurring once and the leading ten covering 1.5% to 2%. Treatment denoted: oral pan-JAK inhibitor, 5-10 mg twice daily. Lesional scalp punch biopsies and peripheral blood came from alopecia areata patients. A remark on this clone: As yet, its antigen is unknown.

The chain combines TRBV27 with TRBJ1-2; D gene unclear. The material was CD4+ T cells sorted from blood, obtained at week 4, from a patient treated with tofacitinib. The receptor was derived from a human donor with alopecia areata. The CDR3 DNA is TGTGCCAGCAGTTTAGACCCCAGTGCCCTCTATGGCTACACCTTC. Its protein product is CASSLDPSALYGYTF.